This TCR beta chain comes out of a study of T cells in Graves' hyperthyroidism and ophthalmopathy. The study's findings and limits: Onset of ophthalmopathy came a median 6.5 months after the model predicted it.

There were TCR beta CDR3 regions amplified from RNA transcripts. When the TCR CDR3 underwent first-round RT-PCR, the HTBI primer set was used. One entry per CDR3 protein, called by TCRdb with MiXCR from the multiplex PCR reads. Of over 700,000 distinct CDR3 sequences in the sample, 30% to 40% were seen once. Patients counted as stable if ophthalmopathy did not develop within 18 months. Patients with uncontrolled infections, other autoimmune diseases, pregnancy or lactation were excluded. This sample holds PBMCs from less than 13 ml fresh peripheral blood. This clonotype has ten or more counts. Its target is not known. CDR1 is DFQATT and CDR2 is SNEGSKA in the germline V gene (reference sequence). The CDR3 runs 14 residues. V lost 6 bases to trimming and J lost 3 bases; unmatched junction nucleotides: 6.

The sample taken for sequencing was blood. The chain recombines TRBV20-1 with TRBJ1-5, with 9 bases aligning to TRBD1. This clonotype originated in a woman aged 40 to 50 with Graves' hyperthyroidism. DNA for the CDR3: TGCAGTGCCATCCGGGACAGGGTCAATCAGCCCCAGCATTTT. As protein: CSAIRDRVNQPQHF.